The TCR beta chain under discussion was sequenced for a study of cytomegalovirus exposure and HLA in healthy donors (dated by TCRdb to the late 2010s). Background on the whole study: According to an earlier analysis of 550 to 750 of the donors, roughly 180 million T cells yielded 117 million unique TCR beta sequences and approximately 280 Gb of sequence data. An early release covering more than 500 HLA-typed donors comprised about 300 gigabases of sequencing data and tens of millions of unique TCR sequences. Of the roughly 400 genotyped donors, more than 75% were placed in the genetic ancestry cluster associated with self-reported Caucasian donors. The study aimed to test whether cataloging public T cell receptors could reveal signatures of past pathogen exposure. The study used immunosequencing to profile the T cell repertoires of approximately 640 subjects and linked those repertoires to cytomegalovirus serostatus. Along with the approximately 650-subject first cohort, a separate validation cohort of over a hundred different subjects was used. To predict cytomegalovirus infection status, the study brought together high-throughput TCR immunosequencing, statistical association of individual TCRs with disease status, and machine learning. A later analysis re-examined previously published TCR beta repertoires from roughly 650 donors and added high-resolution HLA genotyping to investigate patterns of TCR occurrence. Rather than drawing on any new phenotypic data, the later analysis identified candidate immune exposures from TCR beta sequences and the way those sequences occurred across donors. In an earlier analysis of roughly 600 of the donors, high-throughput TCR beta sequencing was used to judge whether each TCR beta V gene segment behaved as functional or pseudogenic. Donor age, sex, ethnicity and CMV serostatus were compiled alongside the repertoire data. In a later genetic analysis, genome-wide SNP genotypes for about three fifths of the roughly 670 donors were used, and that subset was treated as a discovery cohort. All discovery cohort repertoires had been generated using a single sequencing platform. HLA typing covered class I and class II loci at four-digit resolution. The number of typed donors differed by locus: about 629-630 for A, B, C, DRB1 and DQB1; some 500 for DQA1; approximately 600 for DPA1; and 400 to 480 for DPB1. A few DR-DQ haplotypes were treated as single units for association and clustering because of strong linkage in the cohort. Across 300 to 400 genotyped donors of the cohort, an average of about 250,000 unique TCR beta nucleotide sequences per donor were sequenced, and roughly 18% of those sequences were non-productive. Study-wide findings and limitations: A later genetic analysis associated a missense DCLRE1C variant with V-gene and J-gene trimming of TCR beta chains, and an independent cohort replicated the association. The 87-base-pair reads could not distinguish some IMGT-functional V segments, including TRBV6-2 and TRBV6-3, so those segments were excluded. In a later analysis, HLA-associated TCR beta chains were found to be more clonally expanded and to have lower generation probabilities than equally common non-associated chains. A later genetic analysis reported fewer N-insertions in productive TCRs among donors in an Asian-associated ancestry cluster than the roughly 620-donor mean. Roughly uniform sequencing depth across donors was assumed in presence/absence analyses, although this assumption may not hold. The earlier analysis of some 560 of the donors excluded 15 to 20 rarely observed V segments, including chromosome 9 orphons, because counts were too low. In the study, 150 to 200 TCR beta chains were listed as associated with cytomegalovirus. Across donors, most TCR sequences were observed very rarely, whereas some public TCRs were present in many individuals. Linkage disequilibrium might explain the correlated functional status among segregating V segments, but an unknown experimental factor could not be excluded. A further reported finding was that TCR beta sequences accurately predicted the HLA-A and HLA-B alleles for most subjects in the first cohort. In vitro tests confirmed that a few of the cytomegalovirus-associated TCR beta chains recognize cytomegalovirus antigens. Cytomegalovirus status was reported to be diagnosed by the classifier with high specificity and sensitivity in both the original and validation cohorts. According to a later analysis, parvovirus B19, influenza, CMV and Epstein-Barr virus appeared linked to several top co-occurrence clusters. The authors suggested that the approach could potentially be extended to other disease states and immunological phenotypes. The only immune exposure information available for the cohort was CMV serostatus. A later analysis found that TCR association rates varied across HLA loci, with DRB1 alleles showing the most associated TCRs and HLA-C alleles the fewest. At a false discovery rate of 0.05, a later analysis linked some 17,000 TCR beta sequences to specific HLA alleles. In this cohort, only TCR beta chains were sequenced, and detectable features were limited by the absence of alpha or paired-chain data. When HLA alleles, especially DR and DQ, strongly co-occurred, attributing TCR associations to individual alleles was difficult. A cluster of highly shared sequence variants was judged likely to represent a technical artifact of the sequencing pipeline. In an earlier analysis of 587 of the donors, most TCR beta V segments appeared in productive rearrangements about 87% or about 30% of the time, broadly matching IMGT annotations. Because HLA typing was missing for some donors at each locus, association tests included only the typed subset. A later analysis found that most CMV-associated TCR beta chains appeared HLA-restricted, with HLA associations seemingly driven largely by CMV exposure.

The cohort consisted of 600 to 750 healthy bone marrow donors. All cohort members were sampled while nominally healthy, although unrecorded immune exposures were likely present. The donor tested CMV seronegative, placing the donor among the 350 or so seronegative members of the cohort. A peripheral blood sample was collected from each donor, and TCR beta sequencing was performed on peripheral blood mononuclear cells. Genomic DNA was extracted from the blood cell samples with the Qiagen DNeasy Blood Extraction Kit. Note on this clone: Which antigen it targets is not known. No much larger clone exists at a distance of one base, and base qualities are not known.

From cysteine to phenylalanine, the CDR3 is 15 amino acids long. The DNA shown is the 45-base CDR3, in frame from base 1. CDR1 and CDR2 are drawn from the germline V gene: MRHNA, SNTAGT. V loses 8 bases at its end and J loses 6 bases; junction bases beyond the gene matches: 9. The library relied on the immunoSEQ multiplex PCR assay. The multiplex PCR relied on a mix of 60 forward primers for TCR Vbeta segments and 13 reverse primers for TCR Jbeta segments. A multiplex PCR assay on genomic DNA amplified the CDR3 region of rearranged TCR beta genes. Amplified TCR beta libraries were sequenced as 87-base-pair reads on the Illumina HiSeq System. The authors' analysis ran thus. A later analysis counted about 80 million unique TCR beta chains across the 650 to 800 repertoires, and 9.5 million to 11 million of these chains were shared by at least two donors. Raw reads were error-corrected and collapsed into unique sequences by a nearest-neighbor algorithm in which closely related sequences were merged to remove PCR and sequencing errors. V, D and J gene segments were assigned by aligning CDR3 sequences to IMGT reference sequences. For a sequence to be retained, at least a six-nucleotide match to both a V gene segment and a J gene segment was required. A rearrangement was called productive if the CDR3 had no stop codons and remained in frame with V and J, and every other rearrangement was called non-productive. CDR3 was defined according to IMGT convention as the region running from the second conserved V-encoded cysteine to the conserved J-encoded phenylalanine. The earlier analysis of some 550 of the donors excluded any sequence lacking an unambiguous match to a single V gene segment. In an earlier analysis of several hundred of the donors, a V segment was called functional when productive rearrangements were above 56.7%, and segregating when the standard deviation between donors exceeded 5%. A statistical classification framework was built for diagnosing cytomegalovirus status from the catalog of TCR beta chain sequences. A later analysis assigned V and J genes by comparing TCR nucleotide sequences with IMGT/GENE-DB human TR gene sequences. A later analysis assigned CDR3 sequences and most-parsimonious VDJ recombination scenarios with the TCRdist pipeline. In a later analysis, every TCR beta chain was defined by the combination of its CDR3 amino acid sequence and its V-gene family, and reads without a unique V-gene family were dropped. To address suspected cross-contamination and a sequencing artifact, a later analysis removed over 500 highly shared, low-generation-probability nucleotide sequences. For each public chain, a later analysis derived a clonal expansion index from normalized ranks of inferred template counts within each repertoire. Generation probabilities in a later analysis came from a VDJ recombination model fitted to out-of-frame rearrangements, and those results were checked against IGoR. In a later analysis, TCR-TCR, TCR-HLA and TCR-CMV co-occurrence was scored with hypergeometric tests, and a repertoire-size bias correction was applied to TCR pairs. To estimate false discovery rates, a later analysis permuted the HLA or CMV assignments 20 times. A later analysis grouped co-occurring TCRs with DBSCAN, adding TCRdist sequence similarity when clustering within HLA-allele-positive subsets. Repertoires with fewer than 30,000 or more than 120,000 public chains were left out of co-occurrence clustering, as were about five repertoires with anomalous nucleotide sharing. Imported from immuneACCESS, the table was reduced by TCRdb to in-frame sequences with V and J called. These copies leave out some clones; in studies compared against another copy, an unresolved V gene accounts for under half, and the cause of the remainder is not known. V, J and clone size are those of that table, while D and trimming were read from the DNA. This sample comprises some 270,000 clones, 75% to 90% of them detected only once. The ten most abundant clones make up roughly 0.3% of the sample.

In this chain, TRBV6-4 is recombined with TRBJ2-2, with 10 middle bases fitting TRBD1. The specimen was PBMCs. The receptor comes from a girl aged 2-15 years in good health and CMV-seronegative. The nucleotide sequence is given as TGTGCCAGCGGACCTGGACAGGGGGGGTCCGGGGAGCTGTTTTTT. It translates as CASGPGQGGSGELFF.